This entry describes one T cell receptor beta chain. Its target is unknown. Only in-frame clones appear in the TCRdb table, and some are missing; sequencing was by immunoSEQ multiplex PCR. The table records about 180,000 clones, 88% of them present only once. The data stem from a study of T cell responses to AZD1222 COVID-19 vaccine. Points from the study as a whole: The repertoires were collected only after the peak T cell response. Two doses of AZD1222 preceded a rise in Spike-specific TCR breadth and depth. Donors skewed white British and female; clonal diversity was possibly underestimated.

The starting material was peripheral blood, obtained on day 0 of AZD1222 vaccination. The receptor was derived from an adult in good health.

The CDR3 here is CASSLGTRGSDTQYF. CDR3 DNA: TGTGCCAGTAGTCTCGGGACCCGCGGGTCAGATACGCAGTATTTT. The J gene is TRBJ2-3, the V gene TRBV19; D is perhaps TRBD1 or TRBD2 (5 bases each). The ends were cut back, 5 bases at V and 4 bases at J, with 16 bases in the middle. The germline gives CDR1 LNHDA, CDR2 SQIVND (reference sequence). The CDR3 length is 15 residues.